This T cell receptor beta chain was sequenced in a study of blood T cell repertoires in COVID-19. Germline CDR1 reads MDHEN; CDR2 reads SYDVKM. CDR3 length: 15 residues. V shed 6 bases and J 5 bases; nucleotides not matched to a gene: 12. Per the original methods: Quantification of nucleated cells was approximated via reference gene primer amplification. The method was immunoSEQ multiplex PCR; TCRdb's version includes in-frame clones alone and lacks a portion of them. That table supplies the V and J calls and clone size; D and trimming were determined from the DNA. The sample carries some 390,000 clones, around 87% recorded once.

The V and J genes are TRBV28 and TRBJ2-7, with 8 nucleotides matching TRBD2. The sequenced material came from peripheral blood. The sequence derives from a human donor in a cohort sampled during active COVID-19. In DNA, the CDR3 is TGTGCCAGCAGACCCCCGAGCGGGAGCCCCCACGAGCAGTACTTC. This sequence encodes CASRPPSGSPHEQYF.